These T cell receptor beta chains were read from a single sample in a study of cytomegalovirus exposure and HLA in healthy donors. Measured with immunoSEQ multiplex PCR; TCRdb has only the in-frame clones, and not every one. This sample has more than 95,000 clones; 73% occur once, and the top ten carry about 4.4%. The sample comprised PBMCs. These receptors were collected from a man in his 60s in good health and CMV-seropositive. Each CDR3 is given with its conserved first and last residue. A D gene is named only where the DNA matches it firmly. Expanded clones are given a class, and other clones once, few, many or no size at all.

D	size	V	J	DNA	CDR3
NA	few	TRBV5-1	TRBJ2-5	TGCGCCAGCAGCTTCGGTTGGGGGGGGCATTTCCAAGAGACCCAGTACTTC	CASSFGWGGHFQETQYF
TRBD1	few	TRBV4-1	TRBJ1-4	TGCGCCAGCAGCCAAGAGGACAGGTTTTATGAAAAACTGTTTTTT	CASSQEDRFYEKLFF
NA	few	TRBV6-1	TRBJ1-4	TGTGCCAGCAAACAGGGCACTAATGAAAAACTGTTTTTT	CASKQGTNEKLFF
NA	NA	TRBV6-1	TRBJ1-2	TGTGCCAGCAGTGAAGCGTTTTACCGCGGGTATGGCTACACCTTC	CASSEAFYRGYGYTF
TRBD1	NA	TRBV5-4	TRBJ2-5	TGTGCCAGCAGGGAGACAGGGGAGACCCAGTACTTC	CASRETGETQYF
TRBD1	NA	TRBV7-6	TRBJ2-2	TGTGCCAGCAGCTTAGCGCGGGGACAGGCTATCGGGGAGCTGTTTTTT	CASSLARGQAIGELFF
NA	NA	TRBV6-5	TRBJ2-2	TGTGCCAGCAGTTACGCGTGGGACACAAACACCGGGGAGCTGTTTTTT	CASSYAWDTNTGELFF
TRBD2	NA	TRBV5-1	TRBJ2-7	TGCGCCAGCAGCTCCACCGGGACTAGCGTCGTCGAGCAGTACTTC	CASSSTGTSVVEQYF
NA	NA	TRBV11-3	TRBJ2-1	TGTGCCAGCAGCTTAGCCCAGGGGGGCGAGCAGTTCTTC	CASSLAQGGEQFF
TRBD2	few	TRBV6-5	TRBJ2-5	TGTGCCAGCAGTTACTCCGTTGGCGGGGGGCAAGAGACCCAGTACTTC	CASSYSVGGGQETQYF
TRBD1	few	TRBV28	TRBJ1-2	TGTGCCAGCAGTATGTTACAGGGGGCCTATGGCTACACCTTC	CASSMLQGAYGYTF
TRBD2	NA	TRBV11-3	TRBJ2-3	TGTGCCAGCAGCTTAACTAGCGGGGACGACACAGATACGCAGTATTTT	CASSLTSGDDTDTQYF
NA	few	TRBV19	TRBJ1-1	TGTGCTATCAAGGACTGGGGGCACACTGAAGCTTTCTTT	CAIKDWGHTEAFF
NA	once	TRBV5-1	TRBJ1-2	TGCGCCAGCAGCTTGCACGGAGAACGTCTTGGCTACACCTTC	CASSLHGERLGYTF
NA	NA	TRBV5-4	TRBJ2-7	TGTGCCAGCAGCTTGAATAAGGGGGGGAACGAGCAGTACTTC	CASSLNKGGNEQYF
TRBD2	NA	TRBV11-2	TRBJ2-3	TGTGCCAGCAGCTTAGCAGCGGGGGACACAGATACGCAGTATTTT	CASSLAAGDTDTQYF
NA	NA	TRBV7-6	TRBJ1-3	TGTGCCAGCAGCCTTAGCGGTAATGGGGACACCATATATTTT	CASSLSGNGDTIYF
NA	NA	TRBV14	TRBJ2-7	TGTGCCAGCAGCCAAGATGATATGGTTTCTGGACAGATAAACTTC	CASSQDDMVSGQINF